The sequence of this T cell receptor (beta chain) was determined in a study of kidney transplant recipient with SARS-CoV-2 infection. This clonotype was detected many times. The germline V and J ends were trimmed by 1 base and 4 bases, with 19 bases remaining between them. Looked up from germline, CDR1 is SSHAT and CDR2 is FNYEAQ (reference sequence). This CDR3 spans 17 amino acids. Using its own MiXCR run on the reads, TCRdb lists one record per CDR3 protein. This table holds 200,000 to 250,000 distinct CDR3 sequences, around 26% found once. The sequence derives from a male patient aged 25-45 years who had COVID-19 and was a kidney transplant recipient. Some T cells may be supplied by the graft donor. The chain recombines TRBV7-7 with TRBJ1-2; no firm D call. The material sequenced was a blood sample, taken at baseline and between days 110 and 120 from a kidney transplant recipient. CDR3 residues: CASSLGHKCRKTYGYTF. The DNA of the CDR3 is TGTGCCAGCAGCTTAGGACATAAGTGCCGAAAGACCTATGGCTACACCTTC.